This note documents a single TCR beta chain sequence. What it binds is unknown. Trimming took 5 bases from V and 0 from J, leaving 7 bases between them. The germline CDR1 and CDR2 sequences are SGHVS and FNYEAQ. This CDR3 region has 13 residues. The data were taken from a study of shared clonotypes between healthy human individuals. Regarding the study as a whole: The authors sampled blood alone, and tissue repertoires likely differ.

As defined, naive CD8 cells were CD45RO-negative and positively selected for CCR7, with terminally differentiated effector memory CD45RA+ cells excluded. Libraries were prepared by immunoSEQ multiplex PCR; TCRdb keeps only in-frame clonotypes and omits some of them. The table includes around 550,000 clones, approximately 95% detected once. Sequenced material: naive CD8+ T cells sorted from blood. The chain carries TRBV7-6 and TRBJ1-1, with no clear D. The clonotype was recovered from a woman aged 25 to 39 in good health. The CDR3 here is CASSDRVNTEAFF. Written as DNA, the CDR3 is TGTGCCAGCAGCGATAGAGTGAACACTGAAGCTTTCTTT.